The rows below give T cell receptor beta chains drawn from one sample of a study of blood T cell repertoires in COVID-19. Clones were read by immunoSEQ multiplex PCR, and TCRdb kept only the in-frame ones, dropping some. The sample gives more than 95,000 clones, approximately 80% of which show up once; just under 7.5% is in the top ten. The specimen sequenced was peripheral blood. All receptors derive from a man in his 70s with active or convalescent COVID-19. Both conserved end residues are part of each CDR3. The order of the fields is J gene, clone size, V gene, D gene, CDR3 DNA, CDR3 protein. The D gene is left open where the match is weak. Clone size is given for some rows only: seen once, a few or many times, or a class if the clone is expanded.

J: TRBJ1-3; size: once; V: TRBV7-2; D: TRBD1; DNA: TGTGCCAGCAGCTTAGGGACAGGGCACTCTGGAAACACCATATATTTT; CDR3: CASSLGTGHSGNTIYF
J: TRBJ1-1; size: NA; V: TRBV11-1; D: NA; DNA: TGTGCCAGCAGCTGGGCGGGGAGGGGCACTGAAGCTTTCTTT; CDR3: CASSWAGRGTEAFF
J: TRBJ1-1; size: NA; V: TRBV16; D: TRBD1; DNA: TGTGCCAGCAGCCAGGGACAGATGAACACTGAAGCTTTCTTT; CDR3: CASSQGQMNTEAFF
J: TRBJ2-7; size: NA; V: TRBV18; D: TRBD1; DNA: TGTGCCAGCTCACCTCCGGGACAGGGTCCCTACGAGCAGTACTTC; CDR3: CASSPPGQGPYEQYF
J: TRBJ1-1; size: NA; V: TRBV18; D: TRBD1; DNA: TGTGCCAGCTCCCTCACCCGGACAGGAGACACTGAAGCTTTCTTT; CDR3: CASSLTRTGDTEAFF
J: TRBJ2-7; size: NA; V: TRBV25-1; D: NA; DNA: TGTGCCAGCAGGTCTCCTTCCTACGAGCAGTACTTC; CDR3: CASRSPSYEQYF
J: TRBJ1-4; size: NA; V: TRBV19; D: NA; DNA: TGTGCCAGTAGTATAAGCGCCCCGGGTGAAAAACTGTTTTTT; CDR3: CASSISAPGEKLFF
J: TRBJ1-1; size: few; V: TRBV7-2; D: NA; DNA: TGTGCCAGCAGCTTTCTGCGGGGGACGAGCACTGAAGCTTTCTTT; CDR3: CASSFLRGTSTEAFF
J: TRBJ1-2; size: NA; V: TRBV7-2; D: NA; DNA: TGTGCCAGCAGCCCCCCAATCCAGAACTATGGCTACACCTTC; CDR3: CASSPPIQNYGYTF
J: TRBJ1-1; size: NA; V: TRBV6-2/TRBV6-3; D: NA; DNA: TGTGCCAGCAGTATCAGGCGGGAGAACACTGAAGCTTTCTTT; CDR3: CASSIRRENTEAFF
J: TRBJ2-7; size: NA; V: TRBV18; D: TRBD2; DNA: TGTGCCAGCTCACCTGAACTAGCGGGGGGTTCCTACGAGCAGTACTTC; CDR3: CASSPELAGGSYEQYF
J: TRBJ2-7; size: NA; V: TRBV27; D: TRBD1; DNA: TGTGCCAGCGCATATCGGACAGGGTTCTACGAGCAGTACTTC; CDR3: CASAYRTGFYEQYF
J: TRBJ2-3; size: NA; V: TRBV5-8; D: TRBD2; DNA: TGTGCCAGCAGCTTACCGGGACTAGGGAGCACAGATACGCAGTATTTT; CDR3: CASSLPGLGSTDTQYF
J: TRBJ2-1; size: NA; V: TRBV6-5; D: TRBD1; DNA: TGTGCCAGCAATTCGGGACAGGCCTACAATGAGCAGTTCTTC; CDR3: CASNSGQAYNEQFF
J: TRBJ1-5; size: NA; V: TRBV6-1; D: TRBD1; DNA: TGTGCCAGCAGTGCTGGGACAGCCGTAGGTAGCAATCAGCCCCAGCATTTT; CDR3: CASSAGTAVGSNQPQHF
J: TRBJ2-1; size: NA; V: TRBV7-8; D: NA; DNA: TGTGCCAGCAGCTTAGGACTAGGAGGGTCCTACAATGAGCAGTTCTTC; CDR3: CASSLGLGGSYNEQFF
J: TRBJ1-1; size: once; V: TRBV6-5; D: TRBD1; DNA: TGTGCCAGCAAAGGACAGGTAGACGGTGAAGCTTTCTTT; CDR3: CASKGQVDGEAFF
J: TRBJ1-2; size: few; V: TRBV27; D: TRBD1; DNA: TGTGCCAGCAGTTTAACAGGGGGCTATGGCTACACCTTC; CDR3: CASSLTGGYGYTF
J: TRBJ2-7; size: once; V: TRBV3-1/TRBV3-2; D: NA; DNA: TGTGCCAGCAGCCAAGGTGCCTCGAGCTCCTACGAGCAGTACTTC; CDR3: CASSQGASSSYEQYF
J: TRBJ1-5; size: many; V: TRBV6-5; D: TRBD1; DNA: TGTGCCAGCAGTTCGGGACAGGGGAGGGAGCCCCAGCATTTT; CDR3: CASSSGQGREPQHF
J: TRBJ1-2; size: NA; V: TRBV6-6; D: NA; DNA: TGTGCCAGCAGTTACTCATTAAACAGTAACTATGGCTACACCTTC; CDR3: CASSYSLNSNYGYTF
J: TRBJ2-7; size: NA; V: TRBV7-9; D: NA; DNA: TGTGCCAGCAGCTTAGCTCTTTACGAGCAGTACTTC; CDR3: CASSLALYEQYF
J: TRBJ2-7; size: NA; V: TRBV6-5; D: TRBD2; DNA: TGTGCCAGCAGTCGCGCTACTAGCGGGAGTTACGAGCAGTACTTC; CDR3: CASSRATSGSYEQYF
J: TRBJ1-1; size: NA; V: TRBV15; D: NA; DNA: TGTGCCACCAGCAGAGATCGGGGGAAGAGCACTGAAGCTTTCTTT; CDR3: CATSRDRGKSTEAFF
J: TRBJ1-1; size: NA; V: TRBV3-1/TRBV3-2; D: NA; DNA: TGTGCCAGCAGCCAAGCTACCGGGGTCACTGAAGCTTTCTTT; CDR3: CASSQATGVTEAFF
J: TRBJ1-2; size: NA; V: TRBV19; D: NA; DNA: TGTGCCAGTAATGGGGCGAGCTATGGCTACACCTTC; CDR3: CASNGASYGYTF
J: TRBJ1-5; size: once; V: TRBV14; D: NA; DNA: TGTGCCAGCACGTATCAGCCCCAGCATTTT; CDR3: CASTYQPQHF
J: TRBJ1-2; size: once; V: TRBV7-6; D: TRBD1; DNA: TGTGCCAGCAGCTTAAGTAACAGGGGGCAAGATGGCTACACCTTC; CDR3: CASSLSNRGQDGYTF
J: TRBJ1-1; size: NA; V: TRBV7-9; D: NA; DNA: TGTGCCAGCAGCTTAACCGCCACAGGCGTCGAAGCTTTCTTT; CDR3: CASSLTATGVEAFF